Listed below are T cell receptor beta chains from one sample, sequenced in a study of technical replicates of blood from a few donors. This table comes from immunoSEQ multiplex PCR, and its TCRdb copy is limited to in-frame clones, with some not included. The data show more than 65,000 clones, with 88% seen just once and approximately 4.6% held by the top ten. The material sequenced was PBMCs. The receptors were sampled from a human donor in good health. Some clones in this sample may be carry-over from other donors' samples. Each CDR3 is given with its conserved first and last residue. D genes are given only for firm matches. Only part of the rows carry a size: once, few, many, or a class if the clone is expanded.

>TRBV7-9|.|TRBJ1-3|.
TGTGCCAGCAGCTTAGGTTCGGGATCTACGCCTGGAAACACCATATATTTT
CASSLGSGSTPGNTIYF
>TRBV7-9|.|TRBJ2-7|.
TGTGCCAGCAGCTCAGCCGGGGGGCATTACGAGCAGTACTTC
CASSSAGGHYEQYF
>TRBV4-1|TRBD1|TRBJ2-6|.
TGCGCCAGCAGCGCAACAGGGGCTGGGGCCAACGTCCTGACTTTC
CASSATGAGANVLTF
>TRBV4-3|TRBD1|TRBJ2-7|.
TGCGCCAGCAGCGAACGACAGGGGGTATACGAGCAGTACTTC
CASSERQGVYEQYF
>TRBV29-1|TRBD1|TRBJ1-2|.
TGCAGCGTGGGGGGACAGGGCTATGGCTACACCTTC
CSVGGQGYGYTF
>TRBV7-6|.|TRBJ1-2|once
TGTGCCAGCAGCTTACTCAGGACAGAACCCTATGGCTACACCTTC
CASSLLRTEPYGYTF
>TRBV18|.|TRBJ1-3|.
TGTGCCAGCTCACCACCGGGGTCAGGGGAGAGAAACACCATATATTTT
CASSPPGSGERNTIYF
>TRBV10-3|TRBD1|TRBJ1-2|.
TGTGCCATCAGTGTAGGGGACAGGGGAAGGGGCTACACCTTC
CAISVGDRGRGYTF
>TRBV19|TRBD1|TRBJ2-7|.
TGTGCCAGTAGCGCCGCATACGGGACAGCCTCCTACGAGCAGTACTTC
CASSAAYGTASYEQYF
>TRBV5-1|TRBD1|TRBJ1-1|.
TGCGCCAGCAGCTTGAGGGACAGGGGCACTGAAGCTTTCTTT
CASSLRDRGTEAFF
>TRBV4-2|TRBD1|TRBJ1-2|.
TGTGCCAGCAGCCAAGATTCTTACAGGACAGGGTACGGCTACACCTTC
CASSQDSYRTGYGYTF
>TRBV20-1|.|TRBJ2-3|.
TGCAGTCCACTCCGGGATACGCAGTATTTT
CSPLRDTQYF
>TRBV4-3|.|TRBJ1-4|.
TGCGCCAGCAGCCAAGACAGGGTTGTATCAACTAATGAAAAACTGTTTTTT
CASSQDRVVSTNEKLFF
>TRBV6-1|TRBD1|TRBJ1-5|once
TGTGCCAGCAGTGAAGCGGACAGGAATCAGCCCCAGCATTTT
CASSEADRNQPQHF
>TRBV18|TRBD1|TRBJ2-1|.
TGTGCCAGCTCACCACAAGGGGGCAACAATGAGCAGTTCTTC
CASSPQGGNNEQFF
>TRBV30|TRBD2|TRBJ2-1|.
TGTGCCTGGAAACCCGGACTAGCGGGACGATGGATGTTCTTC
CAWKPGLAGRWMFF
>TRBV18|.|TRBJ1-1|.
TGTGCCAGCTCATCGGGACAGAACACTGAAGCTTTCTTT
CASSSGQNTEAFF
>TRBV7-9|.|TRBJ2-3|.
TGTGCCAGCAGCCCGGGAAGGGAGAGGGCAGATACGCAGTATTTT
CASSPGRERADTQYF